This TCR beta chain was found in a study of human T cells and chemical hapten exposure. About the research overall: 2% DPC was applied to roughly 2 cm by roughly 2 cm of upper inner arm skin for sensitization. Minor volume differences among pooled libraries chiefly drove per-sample TCR yield variation.

The authors' processing: Samples held a median of 95,638 TCRs, range roughly 20,000–700,000. TCRdb redid the calling of the RACE reads with MiXCR, one entry per CDR3 protein. TCRdb, rather than the study authors, made the V and J calls. Of 300,000 to 400,000 distinct CDR3 sequences in the sample, 4.5% to 6% were seen once. The time point denotes: pre-sensitization, week 0. Treatment of the sample: therapeutic diphenylcyclopropenone sensitization with weekly scalp DPC. A few counts support this clonotype. Trimming left V 7 bases short and J 0 bases short, with 15 bases between. The CDR3 runs to 15 residues. CDR1 is MNHEY, CDR2 SMNVEV, per germline (reference sequence).

The chain is built from TRBV27 and TRBJ1-1; no clear D. The receptor was derived from a woman in her fifties or sixties with alopecia areata. Some clones in this sample may be carry-over from other donors' samples. Sequenced material: whole blood, taken in connection with sensitization to the hapten diphenylcyclopropenone (DPC). The DNA of the CDR3 is TGTGCCAGCACCCCGTCTAGGGATCTGAACACTGAAGCTTTCTTT. It codes for CASTPSRDLNTEAFF.